The 32 T cell receptor beta chains below all came from one sample that was sequenced in a study of blood T cell repertoires in COVID-19. TCRdb's copy holds only in-frame clones and misses some; the assay was immunoSEQ multiplex PCR. The data contain around 100,000 clones, more than 65% of them seen just once; the ten biggest clones take up approximately 30%. The sequencing sample was made of peripheral blood. Receptor source: a man between 65 and 79 years old with active or convalescent COVID-19.

V and J are TRBV11-2 and TRBJ2-5; the match to TRBD2 covers 13 bases. With 7 bases clipped from V and 1 base from J, the junction kept 6 bases outside the gene matches. The CDR3 has 16 residues. Germline lookup yields CDR1 SGHAT and CDR2 FQNNGV. The CDR3 spells CASTAGTSGIQETQYF. The CDR3 DNA reads TGTGCCAGCACCGCGGGGACTAGCGGGATCCAAGAGACCCAGTACTTC.

V usage is TRBV11-3 and J usage is TRBJ2-1; TRBD1 matches 8 bases. The V gene end was trimmed by 5 bases and the J gene end by 7 bases; junction bases not matched to a gene: 7. The CDR3 is 14 amino acids. Germline V CDR1 and CDR2: SGHNT, YENEEA. CDR3 DNA: TGTGCCAGCAGCCACGGACAGGGTGGGAATGAGCAGTTCTTC. The encoded protein is CASSHGQGGNEQFF.

This clone has more than one count but fewer than ten. The CDR3 region is CATSDSVAGSNSAKNIQYF. In nucleotides, the CDR3 is TGTGCCACCAGTGATTCCGTGGCAGGCTCCAATTCAGCCAAAAACATTCAGTACTTC. This chain links TRBV24-1 with TRBJ2-4; D ambiguous. V was trimmed by 2 bases and J by 0 bases, leaving 19 bases between them. Per germline, CDR1 KGHDR and CDR2 SFDVKD. The CDR3 extends over 19 amino acids.

This rearrangement joins TRBV19 to TRBJ1-5, with TRBD1 matching over 8 bases. Germline CDR1 and CDR2: LNHDA and SQIVND (reference sequence). The CDR3 has 16 residues. V lost 3 bases and J lost 2; bases outside the gene matches: 6. This chain's CDR3 is CASSMEGTGRNQPQHF. CDR3 bases: TGTGCCAGTAGTATGGAGGGGACAGGTCGCAATCAGCCCCAGCATTTT.

The chain employs TRBV3-1 (or the pseudogene TRBV3-2) and TRBJ1-2, with TRBD1 matching over 7 bases. In germline, CDR1 is LGHDT, CDR2 YNNKEL (reference sequence). There are 15 residues in the CDR3. The V gene end was trimmed by 3 bases and the J gene end by 4 bases; junction bases not matched to a gene: 8. CDR3 in amino acids: CASSHETGRAYGYTF. The CDR3 nucleotides read TGTGCCAGCAGCCACGAGACAGGGCGAGCCTATGGCTACACCTTC.

The gene calls are TRBV7-6 and TRBJ2-7; TRBD1 matches at 7 bases. J lost 13 bases, V lost 3 bases, and 6 bases had no gene match. This CDR3 has 11 residues. The V gene's germline CDR1 is SGHVS and CDR2 FNYEAQ. In DNA, the CDR3 is TGTGCCAGCAGCTTGGGACAGAGTTGTTACTTC. This gives the protein CASSLGQSCYF.

This clone was seen only a few times. The CDR3 protein is CASSKGNRACNQPQHF. Written as DNA, the CDR3 is TGTGCCAGCAGCAAAGGGAACAGGGCCTGCAATCAGCCCCAGCATTTT. This chain links TRBV21-1 with TRBJ1-5; TRBD1 is the table's D call and was not checked against the DNA. TRBV21-1 is given as a pseudogene. This CDR3 contains 16 residues.

The chain recombines TRBV7-2 with TRBJ1-5; perhaps TRBD1 as D (6 bases). The V gene's germline CDR1 is SGHTA and CDR2 FQGNSA. This CDR3 is built from 15 residues. V gave up 5 bases and J gave up 0 bases, with 11 bases separating them. As DNA, the CDR3 is TGTGCCAGCAGCAAACAGGGCTATAGCAATCAGCCCCAGCATTTT. It yields the protein CASSKQGYSNQPQHF.

The genes are TRBV6-6 and TRBJ2-7; D gene ambiguous. V lost 5 bases and J lost 6, with 14 bases in between. The CDR3 totals 13 residues. From germline, CDR1 is MNHNY and CDR2 SVGAGI (reference sequence). CDR3 amino acids: CASSQWFAGEQYF. The DNA for the CDR3 is TGTGCCAGCAGTCAATGGTTCGCCGGCGAGCAGTACTTC.

The gene calls are TRBV5-6 and TRBJ2-7; D gene ambiguous. The V end lost 1 base, the J end lost 4 bases, and 9 bases lay between the germline ends. The CDR3 consists of 13 residues. Germline values: CDR1 SGHDT, CDR2 YYEEEE. The CDR3 region has the DNA TGTGCCAGCAGCTTGCCTAGTGGGTACGAGCAGTACTTC. Amino acids: CASSLPSGYEQYF.

The rearrangement joins TRBV28 to TRBJ2-7, with TRBD1 identical over 7 bases. Trimming took 6 bases from V and 0 from J; bases not matched to a gene: 5. The CDR3 is 14 amino acids. In germline, CDR1 is MDHEN, CDR2 SYDVKM. Here the CDR3 DNA reads TGTGCCAGCAGGTTTAAGGGGGCCTCCTACGAGCAGTACTTC. Protein sequence: CASRFKGASYEQYF.

The chain employs TRBV3-1 (or the pseudogene TRBV3-2) and TRBJ1-1; D unclear. Germline V gives CDR1 LGHDT, CDR2 YNNKEL (reference sequence). Between the trimmed V and J ends, which lost 4 bases and 3 bases, there was a span of 12 bases. The length of the CDR3 is 14 residues. This CDR3 is CASSRRREDTEAFF. The DNA for the CDR3 is TGTGCCAGCAGCCGTCGGAGGGAAGACACTGAAGCTTTCTTT.

This sequence joins TRBV6-5 and TRBJ2-3; tentatively, D is TRBD2 (5 bases). The V and J ends lost 2 bases and 2 bases respectively, with 11 bases between them. This CDR3 has 15 amino acids. Germline lookup yields CDR1 MNHEY and CDR2 SVGAGI. The CDR3 DNA follows: TGTGCCAGCAGTTACACGGGGTCCTTCACAGATACGCAGTATTTT. Translated, it gives CASSYTGSFTDTQYF.

This clone was observed a single time. The chain employs TRBV7-2 and TRBJ2-5; maybe TRBD1 (5 bases). Germline CDR1 is SGHTA and CDR2 is FQGNSA. CDR3 length: 18 residues. The V gene lost 4 bases and the J gene lost 5 bases, with 26 bases spanning the gap. In DNA form, the CDR3 reads TGTGCCAGCAGCTGGGGTCCCTTAGGGGAAAAGGAGTGGGAGACCCAGTACTTC. Its translation: CASSWGPLGEKEWETQYF.

The V gene is TRBV4-3, the J gene TRBJ2-7; the match to TRBD2 covers 7 bases. This CDR3 comprises 16 residues. With V trimmed by 1 base and J by 0 bases, 6 bases remained unmatched. Per germline, CDR1 LGHNA and CDR2 YSLEER. The DNA for the CDR3 is TGCGCCAGCAGCCAAGCAATAGCGGGTGACTCCTACGAGCAGTACTTC. This sequence encodes CASSQAIAGDSYEQYF.

The rearrangement uses TRBV4-1 and TRBJ2-7; D might be TRBD2 (6 bases). The CDR3 consists of 14 residues. V was cut by 2 bases and J by 2 bases, with 10 bases left in between. Germline values: CDR1 MGHRA, CDR2 YSYEKL. The CDR3: CASSQKGGAYEQYF. CDR3 in DNA: TGCGCCAGCAGCCAAAAAGGAGGGGCCTACGAGCAGTACTTC.

The chain combines TRBV20-1 with TRBJ1-2; unclear D gene. The V and J ends lost 3 bases and 4 bases respectively, with 15 bases between them. Looked up from germline, CDR1 is DFQATT and CDR2 is SNEGSKA (reference sequence). CDR3 length: 14 amino acids. CDR3 nucleotides: TGCAGTGCTAGTCAGTCCGGGGAGTTCTATGGCTACACCTTC. It yields the protein CSASQSGEFYGYTF.

There are a few counts of this clone. CDR3 in DNA: TGTGCCAGCAGTTCTCCCTGGACTAGCGGAAAAGAGACCCAGTACTTC. It translates to CASSSPWTSGKETQYF. This rearrangement joins TRBV6-2 or TRBV6-3 to TRBJ2-5, with 10 bases aligning to TRBD2. CDR3 size: 16 residues. The junction had 8 bases not matched to a gene; V was cut back by 4 bases and J by 3 bases. The germline V gene has CDR1 MNHEY and CDR2 SVGEGT.

The CDR3: CASSHNRGTSGRSGDEQFF. CDR3 bases: TGCGCCAGCAGCCATAACAGGGGGACTAGCGGGAGGTCTGGCGATGAGCAGTTCTTC. The chain recombines TRBV4-1 with TRBJ2-1; 15 bases line up with TRBD2. CDR1 and CDR2 from the germline V gene are MGHRA and YSYEKL. The trim removed 3 bases at V and 8 bases at J, leaving 14 bases unmatched. The CDR3 spans 19 residues.

The genes are TRBV5-6 and TRBJ1-4; 7 bases match TRBD1. Trimming cost V 3 bases and J 4 bases; bases outside gene matches: 6. This CDR3 is built from 15 residues. The germline CDR1 and CDR2 sequences are SGHDT and YYEEEE. The CDR3 reads CASSWMGQLNEKLFF. The CDR3 DNA reads as TGTGCCAGCAGCTGGATGGGACAGCTTAATGAAAAACTGTTTTTT.

The chain has TRBV5-1 and TRBJ2-1; 12 positions match TRBD2. In germline, CDR1 is SGHRS, CDR2 YFSETQ. V shed 6 bases and J 10 bases; nucleotides not matched to a gene: 8. This CDR3 region has 14 residues. CDR3 amino acids: CASNLAGGPGEQFF. The CDR3 region has the DNA TGCGCCAGCAACCTAGCGGGGGGGCCGGGGGAGCAGTTCTTC.

V usage is TRBV28 and J usage is TRBJ1-5; tentative D call: TRBD1 (5 bases). V lost 6 bases and J 6 bases, leaving 15 bases between the germline ends. CDR1 is MDHEN and CDR2 is SYDVKM in the germline V gene. This CDR3 is built from 14 residues. CDR3 DNA sequence: TGTGCCAGCAGCCAGCCCGGGGGGGGTCAGCCCCAGCATTTT. It encodes CASSQPGGGQPQHF.

This clone has a count of ten or more. J is TRBJ1-1 and V is TRBV19; D is unclear. Deletions cut 3 bases from V and 0 bases from J, with 8 bases between. Germline CDR1 reads LNHDA; CDR2 reads SQIVND (reference sequence). The CDR3 has 14 residues. The CDR3 region is CASSIDTLNTEAFF. DNA of the CDR3: TGTGCCAGTAGTATTGACACTTTGAACACTGAAGCTTTCTTT. Using reference TRBV19 and TRBJ1-1 for the parts outside the CDR3, the full variable domain is DGGITQSPKYLFRKEGQNVTLSCEQNLNHDAMYWYRQDPGQGLRLIYYSQIVNDFQKGDIAEGYSVSREKKESFPLTVTSAQKNPTAFYLCASSIDTLNTEAFFGQGTRLTVV.

The gene calls are TRBV27 and TRBJ2-3, with 8 nucleotides matching TRBD1. The trim removed 7 bases at V and 3 bases at J, leaving 3 bases unmatched. Per germline, CDR1 MNHEY and CDR2 SMNVEV (reference sequence). CDR3 length equals 13 residues. CDR3 coding DNA: TGTGCCAGCACCCGGACAGGGACAGATACGCAGTATTTT. This encodes CASTRTGTDTQYF.

The chain is built from TRBV5-6 and TRBJ2-2; 7 positions agree with TRBD2. The CDR3 runs to 15 residues. Germline V lookup: CDR1 SGHDT, CDR2 YYEEEE. J lost 7 bases, V lost 0 bases, and 6 bases had no gene match. The CDR3 loop reads CASSLDGGRVGELFF. Here the CDR3 DNA reads TGTGCCAGCAGCTTGGACGGGGGGAGAGTCGGGGAGCTGTTTTTT.

The V gene is TRBV27, the J gene TRBJ2-1, with TRBD1 identical over 7 bases. In germline, CDR1 is MNHEY, CDR2 SMNVEV (reference sequence). There are 14 residues in the CDR3. V shed 5 bases, J shed 9 bases, and the junction held 10 bases outside the gene matches. In DNA form, the CDR3 reads TGTGCCAGCAGTCCCATCGACAGGGACGGTGAGCAGTTCTTC. This translates into CASSPIDRDGEQFF.

This clone was seen a few times. The chain uses TRBV24-1 and TRBJ1-5, with 9 bases that match TRBD1. Unmatched junction bases numbered 7, after V lost 5 bases and J lost 6 bases. CDR1 is KGHDR and CDR2 is SFDVKD in the germline V gene. This CDR3 is built from 15 residues. The CDR3 DNA follows: TGTGCCACCAGTGTCGGAGGACAGGGGAGTCAGCCCCAGCATTTT. Translated: CATSVGGQGSQPQHF.

The chain has TRBV20-1 and TRBJ2-1, with a weak D call TRBD2 (6 bases). CDR1 DFQATT and CDR2 SNEGSKA come from the germline V gene (reference sequence). The CDR3 is 10 residues long. V lost 6 bases, J lost 9 bases, and 9 bases lay in between. The CDR3 region is CSAQGGEQFF. CDR3 nucleotide sequence: TGCAGTGCGCAGGGAGGTGAGCAGTTCTTC.

V usage is TRBV10-3 and J usage is TRBJ2-7; D may be TRBD2 (5 bases). V was trimmed by 3 bases and J by 7 bases, leaving 16 bases between them. Germline values: CDR1 ENHRY, CDR2 SYGVKD. The CDR3 spans 14 residues. The CDR3 DNA follows: TGTGCCATCAGTGACCGGGGATCCTCGGGGGAGCAGTACTTC. It encodes CAISDRGSSGEQYF.

The V call is TRBV5-5, the J call TRBJ1-2; tentatively, D is TRBD1 (6 bases). With 3 bases removed from V and 8 bases from J, the gap between germline ends came to 14 bases. Per germline, CDR1 SGHKS and CDR2 YYEKEE (reference sequence). There are 13 residues in the CDR3. The CDR3 region has the DNA TGTGCCAGCAGCTATACAGGTGGGGGCGGCTACACCTTC. Translating gives CASSYTGGGGYTF.

This chain uses TRBV4-3 with TRBJ2-3; 9 bases line up with TRBD2. CDR3 length equals 16 residues. J gave up 4 bases and V 4 bases, and 9 bases lay outside the gene matches. From germline, CDR1 is LGHNA and CDR2 YSLEER. The CDR3 sequence: CASSRGAGGPADTQYF. CDR3 nucleotide sequence: TGCGCCAGCAGCCGCGGCGCGGGAGGGCCCGCAGATACGCAGTATTTT.

This clone was observed a handful of times. This chain connects TRBV14 to TRBJ1-1; D remains ambiguous. V was shortened by 8 bases and J by 5 bases, with 15 bases between the two germline ends. The CDR3 has 13 residues. Germline V gene data show CDR1 as SGHDN and CDR2 as FVKESK. The CDR3 sequence is CASRSVPGTEAFF. The CDR3 DNA is TGTGCCAGCCGCTCGGTTCCGGGAACTGAAGCTTTCTTT.